Sequencing of this T cell receptor beta chain was carried out in a study of a mutant IDH1 vaccine in newly diagnosed glioma. Notes on the study in general: Vaccine-induced responses were seen in about 95% of patients, spanning several MHC alleles.

Specified time point: week 35, safety follow-up. Mutant IDH1 20-mer peptide, at 300 ug, made up each vaccine dose, with topical imiquimod. The astrocytomas were IDH1-mutant, ATRX-negative, and WHO grade 3 or 4. Libraries were prepared by immunoSEQ multiplex PCR; TCRdb keeps only in-frame clonotypes and omits some of them. The sample includes 50,000 to 70,000 clones, around 85% of them seen just once. The CDR3 has 10 amino acids. Germline CDR1 is DFQATT and CDR2 is SNEGSKA (reference sequence). On this clone itself: Its antigen is not identified.

The chain joins TRBV20-1 to TRBJ1-2, with D hard to call. The clonotype comes from a man aged 35 to 55 with glioma. The sequencing used PBMCs, collected from a glioma patient whose treatment included an IDH1 peptide vaccine. The CDR3 region is CRSRRVGCTF. The DNA for the CDR3 is TGCAGGTCCCGGAGGGTCGGGTGCACCTTC.